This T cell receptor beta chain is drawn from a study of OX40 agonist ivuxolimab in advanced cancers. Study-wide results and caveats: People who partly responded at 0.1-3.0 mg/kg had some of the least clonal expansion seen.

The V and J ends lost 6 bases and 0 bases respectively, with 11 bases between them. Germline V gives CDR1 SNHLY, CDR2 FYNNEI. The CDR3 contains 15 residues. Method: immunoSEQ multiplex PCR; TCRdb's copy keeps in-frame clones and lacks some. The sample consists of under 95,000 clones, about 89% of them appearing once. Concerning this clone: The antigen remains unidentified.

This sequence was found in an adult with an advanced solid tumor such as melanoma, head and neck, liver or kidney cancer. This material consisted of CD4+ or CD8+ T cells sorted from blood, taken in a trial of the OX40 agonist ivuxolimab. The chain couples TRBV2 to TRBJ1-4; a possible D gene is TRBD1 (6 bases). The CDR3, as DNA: TGTGCCAGCAGACGGACAGATGCAACTAATGAAAAACTGTTTTTT. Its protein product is CASRRTDATNEKLFF.